The present T cell receptor beta chain was sequenced within a study of T cells after yellow fever vaccination (dated by TCRdb to about 2019). Study-wide context: The SMART-Seq v4 Ultra Low Input RNA kit was used to prepare libraries from fractions with low cell numbers. Bulk TCR alpha and beta repertoires were sequenced longitudinally to track T-cell clones before and after primary and booster YFV17D yellow fever vaccination. The cohort comprised two healthy male donors, one aged 18 to 29 and one aged 30 to 40 years. Blood was collected at multiple timepoints before and after primary and secondary immunization, and bulk PBMC replicates and cell subsets were isolated.

The CDR3, from cysteine to phenylalanine, totals 14 residues. Just CDR3 DNA is preserved here, 42 bases in frame from base 1. V was cut back by 2 bases and J by 4 bases, leaving a gap of 11 bases between them. Study-wide conclusions, independent of this receptor: A small fraction of clonotypes appeared in both the CD4 and CD8 compartments, likely as a result of convergent recombination. Because abundant contaminating clonotypes from the bulk population could be contained in FACS-sorted repertoires, computational filtering was required. Because only two donors were included in the study, the extent to which the findings can be generalized is limited. Compared with the primary T-cell response, the secondary T-cell response was weaker but faster, peaking on day 5 rather than day 15. Most clones expanded after primary vaccination (approximately 96% of CD4 and around 89% of CD8) were re-detected after the booster, suggesting that broad memory maintenance occurred.

This clonotype was observed a few times. Its antigen is still unknown. No base qualities exist here, and no much larger clone lies one base off it. According to the study, the label for this sample's treatment or condition signals: live attenuated yellow fever vaccine strain. Two biological replicates of bulk PBMCs were collected at each blood-draw timepoint. A standard Ficoll-Paque protocol was used to isolate PBMCs from peripheral blood. RNA was extracted with TriZol from bulk PBMCs, CD4 and CD8 fractions, and dextramer-positive and dextramer-negative fractions. TCR cDNA was synthesized by 5'RACE template switching, through which a universal primer site and unique molecular identifiers were introduced. Priming of cDNA synthesis was performed from both the TCR alpha and TCR beta constant segments. Library amplification involved two PCR steps, and the second step added sample barcodes and sequencing adapters. Sequencing of libraries was performed on Illumina HiSeq 2500 (2x100 bp) or NovaSeq (2x150 bp). As for the authors' bioinformatics: MIGEC was used to demultiplex reads and collapse the reads into UMI consensus sequences, and MiXCR was used for V(D)J alignment. Vaccine-responding clonotypes were defined with edgeR using replicate PBMC samples, requiring FDR below 0.01 and a log2 fold change above 5 up to day 15. Bulk clonotypes were assigned CD4 or CD8 identity according to which sequenced CD4 or CD8 repertoire held them at higher abundance. The public reads were run again by TCRdb, first through fastp at Q25 and then through MiXCR, and only productive beta chains were kept. Each record represents a unique CDR3 protein, reported with the most common genes and DNA among its rows. These V and J calls rely on TCRdb rather than the paper's analysis. A total of hundreds of thousands of distinct CDR3 sequences appear in this sample, roughly 8.7% of them only once. The top ten clonotypes cover approximately 19% of the sample.

The sequence came from a man in his late teens or twenties who received the YFV17D yellow fever vaccine. The rearranged chain carries TRBV12-3 or TRBV12-4 and TRBJ1-1, with no confidently assigned D gene. Sequencing used PBMCs, obtained on the day of the first yellow fever vaccination. DNA sequence: TGTGCCAGCAGTTTATTTGAGAAAGGCACTGAAGCTTTCTTT. This sequence encodes CASSLFEKGTEAFF.